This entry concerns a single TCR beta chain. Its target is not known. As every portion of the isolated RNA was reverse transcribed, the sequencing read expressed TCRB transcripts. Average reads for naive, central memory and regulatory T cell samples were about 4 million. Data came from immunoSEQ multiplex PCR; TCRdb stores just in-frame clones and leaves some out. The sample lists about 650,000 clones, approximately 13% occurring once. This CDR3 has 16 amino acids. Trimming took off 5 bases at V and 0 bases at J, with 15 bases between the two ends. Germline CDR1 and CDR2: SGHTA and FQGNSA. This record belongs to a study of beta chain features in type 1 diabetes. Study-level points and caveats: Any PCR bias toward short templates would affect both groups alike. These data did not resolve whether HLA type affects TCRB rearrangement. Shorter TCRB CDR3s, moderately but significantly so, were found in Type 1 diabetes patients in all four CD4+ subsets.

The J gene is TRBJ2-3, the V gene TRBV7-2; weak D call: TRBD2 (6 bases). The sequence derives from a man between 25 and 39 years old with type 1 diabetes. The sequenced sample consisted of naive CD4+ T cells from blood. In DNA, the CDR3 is TGTGCCAGCAGCGCTCTGCTAGCGACTAGCACAGATACGCAGTATTTT. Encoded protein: CASSALLATSTDTQYF.